This is a list of T cell receptor beta chains from one sample in a study of T cell responses to AZD1222 COVID-19 vaccine. Sequenced by immunoSEQ multiplex PCR; TCRdb stores in-frame clones only, minus some. The sample records more than 95,000 clones, around 89% being singletons. The sequencing here drew on peripheral blood, taken on day 0 of AZD1222 vaccination. The source of these receptors is an adult in good health. The CDR3 runs from the conserved cysteine through the conserved F or W. A D gene is named only where the DNA matches it firmly. Rows give clone size only sometimes, using once, few, many, or a class for an expanded clone.

V gene	J gene	D gene	clone size	CDR3 DNA	CDR3 protein
TRBV10-3	TRBJ2-7	TRBD1	NA	TGTGCCATCAGTGCCCTGACAGGGAACTACGAGCAGTACTTC	CAISALTGNYEQYF
TRBV11-3	TRBJ2-3	NA	once	TGTGCCAGCAGTACACTCTTAGGCACGCAGTATTTT	CASSTLLGTQYF
TRBV28	TRBJ2-7	NA	NA	TGTGCCAGCATCTCGAGTAGCTCCTACGAGCAGTACTTC	CASISSSSYEQYF
TRBV11-2	TRBJ1-5	TRBD1	NA	TGTGCCAGCAGCTCAGTTACAGGGGTCAATCAGCCCCAGCATTTT	CASSSVTGVNQPQHF
TRBV28	TRBJ1-5	NA	NA	TGTGCCAGCAGTTTATCTCTAAAGCCCCAGCATTTT	CASSLSLKPQHF
TRBV7-9	TRBJ2-1	NA	NA	TGTGCCAGCAGCTCCCCAAGCTCCTACAATGAGCAGTTCTTC	CASSSPSSYNEQFF
TRBV27	TRBJ2-7	NA	NA	TGTGCCAGCACCCTGGGCAGGGACGACTACGAGCAGTACTTC	CASTLGRDDYEQYF
TRBV5-8	TRBJ1-2	NA	once	TGTGCCAGCAGCTCACGGGGGCTCAACTATGGCTACACCTTC	CASSSRGLNYGYTF
TRBV19	TRBJ1-4	TRBD1	NA	TGTGCCAGTAGTAACACTGGGACAGGGGATGAAAAACTGTTTTTT	CASSNTGTGDEKLFF
TRBV11-3	TRBJ1-1	NA	few	TGTGCCAGCAGCTTAGAAATGAACACTGAAGCTTTCTTT	CASSLEMNTEAFF
TRBV19	TRBJ2-3	TRBD2	NA	TGTGCCAGTAGTATATCTAGCGGGAGCGCAGATACGCAGTATTTT	CASSISSGSADTQYF
TRBV10-3	TRBJ1-2	TRBD1	once	TGTGCCATCAGTGAGTCGGCGACAGGGGTTTCTAACTATGGCTACACCTTC	CAISESATGVSNYGYTF
TRBV6-5	TRBJ1-4	TRBD1	NA	TGTGCCAGCAGGGATACAGGGGGGGATGAAAAACTGTTTTTT	CASRDTGGDEKLFF
TRBV5-1	TRBJ2-7	TRBD2	NA	TGCGCCAGCAGCTTGAGTAGCGGGGTACCCTCCGAGCAGTACTTC	CASSLSSGVPSEQYF
TRBV7-2	TRBJ2-5	TRBD2	NA	TGTGCCAGCAGCTTACAAGGGGTCGGCGCTAGCGGGAGGAGGGAGACCCAGTACTTC	CASSLQGVGASGRRETQYF
TRBV10-2	TRBJ2-7	TRBD2	NA	TGCGCCAGCAGTGAGACCCTCGGCGGGGGGCTCTCCTACGAGCAGTACTTC	CASSETLGGGLSYEQYF
TRBV28	TRBJ2-4	NA	NA	TGTGCCAGCAGTCCCGGTGGGGGGGCGACGACCCTAGCCAAAAACATTCAGTACTTC	CASSPGGGATTLAKNIQYF
TRBV12-5	TRBJ1-1	TRBD1	NA	TGTGCTAGTGGTTTGGGACAGGGTGGATCTGAAGCTTTCTTT	CASGLGQGGSEAFF
TRBV28	TRBJ2-7	TRBD2	NA	TGTGCCAGCACCTCCTGGGGAGTAGCGGGATTCTACGAGCAGTACTTC	CASTSWGVAGFYEQYF
TRBV5-1	TRBJ1-1	NA	NA	TGCGCCAGCAGCTTGAGACAGATGAACACTGAAGCTTTCTTT	CASSLRQMNTEAFF
TRBV12-3/TRBV12-4	TRBJ1-2	NA	NA	TGTGCCAGCAGTCAAGCCGGTAGTGGCTACACCTTC	CASSQAGSGYTF
TRBV12-3/TRBV12-4	TRBJ2-5	NA	NA	TGTGCCAGCAGTCCCGATTCCGAGACCCAGTACTTC	CASSPDSETQYF
TRBV5-1	TRBJ2-1	NA	once	TGCGCCAGCAGCCCCCTCGCGGGGGAGGTCAGGGGTGAGCAGTTCTTC	CASSPLAGEVRGEQFF
TRBV28	TRBJ2-6	NA	NA	TGTGCCAGCTATGGGGCCAACGTCCTGACTTTC	CASYGANVLTF
TRBV18	TRBJ2-1	NA	NA	TGTGCCAGCTCCAAAGGTAGCGGCCCCTACAATGAGCAGTTCTTC	CASSKGSGPYNEQFF
TRBV10-2	TRBJ1-5	NA	NA	TGCGCCAGCAGTGACAGGGAACGGAATCAGCCCCAGCATTTT	CASSDRERNQPQHF
TRBV12-3/TRBV12-4	TRBJ2-3	NA	NA	TGTGCCAGCAGGGGGGTAACAGATACGCAGTATTTT	CASRGVTDTQYF
TRBV2	TRBJ2-1	NA	NA	TGTGCCAGCAGTCCCGGACTCCGGAGGGATGAGCAGTTCTTC	CASSPGLRRDEQFF
TRBV5-1	TRBJ1-2	NA	NA	TGCGCCAGCCAGCTAAACGCGGAAAACTATGGCTACACCTTC	CASQLNAENYGYTF
TRBV5-1	TRBJ1-6	TRBD1	NA	TGCGCCAGCAGCCCCGGACAGGGGGAGGGTTCACCCCTCCACTTT	CASSPGQGEGSPLHF
TRBV7-9	TRBJ1-1	TRBD1	NA	TGTGCCAGCAGCTTACTGAACAGAGGGGGCTTCGGCACTGAAGCTTTCTTT	CASSLLNRGGFGTEAFF
TRBV9	TRBJ2-7	NA	NA	TGTGCCAGCAGCGTTAGCGGGACAGCGAACTACGAGCAGTACTTC	CASSVSGTANYEQYF
TRBV10-3	TRBJ2-1	NA	NA	TGTGCCATCAGTGTACGAGGGGGTGACAACAATGAGCAGTTCTTC	CAISVRGGDNNEQFF
TRBV27	TRBJ2-7	TRBD1	NA	TGTGCCAGCAGAAAACAGGGGAACGAGCAGTACTTC	CASRKQGNEQYF
TRBV9	TRBJ1-2	NA	NA	TGTGCCAGCAGCGTATCTTCGGGGGGTGTCTATGGCTACACCTTC	CASSVSSGGVYGYTF
TRBV4-3	TRBJ2-2	NA	NA	TGCGCCAGCAGCCAAGGTCAGGGGTGGGCCACCGGGGAGCTGTTTTTT	CASSQGQGWATGELFF
TRBV21-1	TRBJ1-1	NA	NA	TGTGCCAGCAGCACAGGAAGTGAAGCTTTCTTT	CASSTGSEAFF
TRBV4-2	TRBJ2-1	NA	few	TGTGCCAGCAGCCACCCCCAGGGCGATCAGTTCAGTACTGAGCAGTTCTTC	CASSHPQGDQFSTEQFF
TRBV10-2	TRBJ1-2	NA	NA	TGCGCCAGCAGTGAGCCCGGGACGCTAGCTAACTATGGCTACACCTTC	CASSEPGTLANYGYTF
TRBV5-1	TRBJ1-2	NA	NA	TGCGCCTTTATCGGGCAGTCATTTAACTATGGCTACACCTTC	CAFIGQSFNYGYTF
TRBV4-1	TRBJ2-5	NA	NA	TGCGCCAGCAGCTCGAGACTAGAAGAGACCCAGTACTTC	CASSSRLEETQYF
TRBV23-1	TRBJ2-5	NA	NA	TGCGCCAGCAGTCAAATTGGGGCCGGTCTGTATTTGCAAGAGACCCAGTACTTC	CASSQIGAGLYLQETQYF
TRBV4-2	TRBJ2-6	NA	NA	TGTGCCAGCAGCCAAGATCAGGCGGCCTCTGGGGCCAACGTCCTGACTTTC	CASSQDQAASGANVLTF
TRBV7-2	TRBJ2-7	NA	NA	TGTGCCAGCAGCTTAGAGGCCGGTACATCCTACGAGCAGTACTTC	CASSLEAGTSYEQYF
TRBV23-1	TRBJ2-5	TRBD2	NA	TGCGCCAGCAGTCCCCTGGGACTAGCGGGGGGAAGGGAGACCCAGTACTTC	CASSPLGLAGGRETQYF
TRBV7-2	TRBJ2-3	NA	NA	TGTGCCAGCAGTCTGGGGCAGGTGAGCACAGATACGCAGTATTTT	CASSLGQVSTDTQYF
TRBV6-2/TRBV6-3	TRBJ2-5	NA	NA	TGTGCCAGCAGTTATATATTCGGGAGCACCCAGTACTTC	CASSYIFGSTQYF
TRBV28	TRBJ1-5	NA	NA	TGTGCCAGCAGGCAAGACATGGCCCTCAGCAATCAGCCCCAGCATTTT	CASRQDMALSNQPQHF
TRBV7-2	TRBJ2-3	TRBD2	NA	TGTGCCAGCAGCTTAGGCGGGGGGGCGGATACGCAGTATTTT	CASSLGGGADTQYF
TRBV28	TRBJ2-5	TRBD2	NA	TGTGCCAGCAGCTATGAGCGGGGGGGCGTGCAAGAGACCCAGTACTTC	CASSYERGGVQETQYF